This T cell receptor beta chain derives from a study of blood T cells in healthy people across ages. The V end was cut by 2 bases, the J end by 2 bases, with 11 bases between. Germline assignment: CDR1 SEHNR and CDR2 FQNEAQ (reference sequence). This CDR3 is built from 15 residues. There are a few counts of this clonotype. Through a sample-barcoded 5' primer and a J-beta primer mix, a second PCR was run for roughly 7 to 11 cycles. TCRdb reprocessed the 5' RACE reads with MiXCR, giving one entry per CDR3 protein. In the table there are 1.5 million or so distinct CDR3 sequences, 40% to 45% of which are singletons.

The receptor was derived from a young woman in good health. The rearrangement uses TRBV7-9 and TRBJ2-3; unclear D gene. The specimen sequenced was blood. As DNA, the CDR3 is TGTGCCAGCAGCTTATCGGTACAGCCCACAGATACGCAGTATTTT. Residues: CASSLSVQPTDTQYF.